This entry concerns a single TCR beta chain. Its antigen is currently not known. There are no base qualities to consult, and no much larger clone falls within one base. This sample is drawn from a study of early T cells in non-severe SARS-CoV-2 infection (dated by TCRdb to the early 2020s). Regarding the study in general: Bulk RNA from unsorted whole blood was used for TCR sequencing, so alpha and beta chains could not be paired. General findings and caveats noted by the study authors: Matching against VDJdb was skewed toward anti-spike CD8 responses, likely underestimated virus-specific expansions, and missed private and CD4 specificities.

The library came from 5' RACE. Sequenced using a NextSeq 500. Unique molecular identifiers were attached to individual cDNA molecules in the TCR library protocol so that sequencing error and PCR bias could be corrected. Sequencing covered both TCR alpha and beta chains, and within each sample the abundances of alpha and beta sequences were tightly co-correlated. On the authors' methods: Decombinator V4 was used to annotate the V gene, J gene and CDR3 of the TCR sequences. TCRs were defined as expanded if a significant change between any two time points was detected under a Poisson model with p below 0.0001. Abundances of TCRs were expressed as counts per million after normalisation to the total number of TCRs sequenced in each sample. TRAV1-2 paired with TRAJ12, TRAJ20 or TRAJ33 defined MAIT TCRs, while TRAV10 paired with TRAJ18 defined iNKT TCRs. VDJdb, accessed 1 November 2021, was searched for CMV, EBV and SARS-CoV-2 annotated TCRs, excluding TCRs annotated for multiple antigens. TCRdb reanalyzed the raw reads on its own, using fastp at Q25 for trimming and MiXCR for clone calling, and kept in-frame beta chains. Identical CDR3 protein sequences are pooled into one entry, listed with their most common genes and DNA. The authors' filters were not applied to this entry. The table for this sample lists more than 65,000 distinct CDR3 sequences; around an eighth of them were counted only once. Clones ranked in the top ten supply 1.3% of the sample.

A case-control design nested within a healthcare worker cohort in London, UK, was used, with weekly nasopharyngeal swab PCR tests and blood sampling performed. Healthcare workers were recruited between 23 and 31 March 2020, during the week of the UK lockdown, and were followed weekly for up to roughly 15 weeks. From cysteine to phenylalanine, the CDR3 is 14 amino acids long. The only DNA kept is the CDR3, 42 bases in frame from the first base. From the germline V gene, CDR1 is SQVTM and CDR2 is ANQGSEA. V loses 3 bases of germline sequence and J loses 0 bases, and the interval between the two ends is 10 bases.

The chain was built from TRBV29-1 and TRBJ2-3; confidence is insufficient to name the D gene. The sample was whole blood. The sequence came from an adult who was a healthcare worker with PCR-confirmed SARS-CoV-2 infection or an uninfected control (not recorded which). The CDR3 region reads CSVDGRDSTDTQYF. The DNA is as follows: TGCAGCGTTGACGGAAGGGATAGCACAGATACGCAGTATTTT.